The 10 T cell receptor beta chains below come from one sample, sequenced in a study of Graves' ophthalmopathy and Graves' hyperthyroidism. As the template, RNA transcripts were used to amplify TCR beta CDR3 regions. RT-PCR was first run with HTBI primers, then multiplex PCR in a second round. TCRdb used MiXCR to reprocess the multiplex PCR reads, holding one entry per CDR3 protein. The table has about 210,000 distinct CDR3 sequences, around 30% seen once. Sequenced sample: peripheral blood. The receptors originated from a man aged 50 to 59 with Graves' ophthalmopathy.

This clonotype was counted ten times or more. V gene TRBV7-2 combines with J gene TRBJ1-6; 7 positions agree with TRBD1. This CDR3 contains 15 residues. With V trimmed by 5 bases and J by 6 bases, 7 bases remained unmatched. CDR1 is SGHTA, CDR2 FQGNSA, per germline. CDR3 sequence reads: CASSQTGDGNSPLHF. The DNA for the CDR3 is TGTGCCAGCAGCCAAACAGGGGATGGTAATTCACCCCTCCACTTT.

This clonotype was detected many times. At one end the junction does not follow the germline gene, possibly because of a read error. The V call is TRBV12-5, the J call TRBJ2-5; the D gene is possibly TRBD2 (5 bases). The CDR3 spans 12 residues. Germline-derived CDR1 and CDR2 are LGHNT and FRNRAP. Here the CDR3 reads CASGLYGETQCF. As DNA, the CDR3 is TGTGCTAGTGGTTTATACGGGGAGACCCAGTGCTTC. Supplemented by reference TRBV12-5 and TRBJ2-5, the full variable domain reads DARVTQTPRHKVTEMGQEVTMRCQPILGHNTVFWYRQTMMQGLELLAYFRNRAPLDDSGMPKDRFSAEMPDATLATLKIQPSEPRDSAVYFCASGLYGETQCFGPGTRLLVL.

The chain recombines TRBV6-1 with TRBJ1-2; D is unresolved. Germline lookup yields CDR1 MNHNS and CDR2 SASEGT. CDR3 length equals 14 residues. Trimming removed 3 bases from V and 3 bases from J, with 11 bases in between. As DNA, the CDR3 is TGTGCCAGCAGTGACCCATGGCCCCACTATGGCTACACCTTC. The encoded protein is CASSDPWPHYGYTF.

This clonotype appeared many times. The chain uses TRBV19 and TRBJ2-2; a possible D gene is TRBD1 (6 bases). CDR1 LNHDA and CDR2 SQIVND come from the germline V gene (reference sequence). V shed 8 bases and J shed 7 bases, with 11 bases lying between them. The CDR3 is 12 amino acids. The CDR3 nucleotides read TGTGCCAGTGGAACAGGGATCGGGGAGCTGTTTTTT. This gives the protein CASGTGIGELFF.

This clonotype has ten or more counts. The rearrangement links TRBV20-1 to TRBJ2-7; possible D gene TRBD1, 6 bases. V dropped 5 bases and J dropped 1 base, with 15 bases sitting between them. CDR3 size: 14 residues. Germline V gene lookup returns CDR1 DFQATT and CDR2 SNEGSKA (reference sequence). This CDR3 is CSAANYRESYEQYF. The CDR3 coding sequence is TGCAGTGCTGCCAACTACAGGGAATCCTACGAGCAGTACTTC.

In its sample, this clonotype was seen many times. The gene calls are TRBV6-5 and TRBJ2-7; D might be TRBD1 (5 bases). V was cut by 5 bases and J by 0 bases, with 11 bases left in between. This CDR3 contains 14 residues. In germline, CDR1 is MNHEY, CDR2 SVGAGI. CDR3 coding DNA: TGTGCCAGCAGTAGCCGACAGAACTCCTACGAGCAGTACTTC. This sequence encodes CASSSRQNSYEQYF.

This clonotype was picked up many times. The rearrangement uses TRBV10-3 and TRBJ1-2; TRBD1 matches 7 bases. Germline V gene sequence: CDR1 ENHRY, CDR2 SYGVKD. With V trimmed by 0 bases and J by 8 bases, 3 bases remained unmatched. This CDR3 contains 13 residues. Here the CDR3 DNA reads TGTGCCATCAGTGAGTCGACAGGGAGAGGCTACACCTTC. This codes for CAISESTGRGYTF.

This clonotype was recorded at least ten times. The V gene is TRBV6-1, the J gene TRBJ2-7; D is unresolved. Germline loops: CDR1 MNHNS, CDR2 SASEGT. There are 13 residues in the CDR3. With 7 bases removed from V and 2 bases from J, the gap between germline ends came to 12 bases. The CDR3 DNA reads as TGTGCCAGCAACTTTGACACCCCCTACGAGCAGTACTTC. It encodes CASNFDTPYEQYF.

The rearrangement uses TRBV2 and TRBJ2-2; D is possibly TRBD1 (6 bases). CDR3 length: 16 amino acids. Trimming cost V 1 base and J 1 base, with 10 bases left between them. Germline CDR1 SNHLY, CDR2 FYNNEI. The CDR3 DNA follows: TGTGCCAGCAGTGAAGTGGGGGCGCAGAACACCGGGGAGCTGTTTTTT. Protein: CASSEVGAQNTGELFF.

In its sample, this clonotype was seen many times. This chain uses TRBV6-1 with TRBJ2-5; D possibly corresponds to TRBD1 (6 bases). CDR3 size: 14 residues. V shed 1 base and J shed 7 bases, with 13 bases lying between them. Germline-derived CDR1 and CDR2 are MNHNS and SASEGT. CDR3 sequence (DNA): TGTGCCAGCAGTGAAGTTGGGGGCGCTGTGACCCAGTACTTC. It is translated as CASSEVGGAVTQYF.